The rows below give T cell receptor beta chains drawn from one sample of a study of CD8+ T cells in alopecia areata. Assay: immunoSEQ multiplex PCR; the TCRdb copy retains only in-frame clones and omits some. This repertoire shows fewer than 200,000 clones, 50% to 65% found once; its top ten account for over 12%. Sequencing used CD4+ T cells sorted from blood, obtained at week 24, from a patient treated with tofacitinib. All receptors derive from a human donor with alopecia areata. CDR3s include the opening cysteine and the closing phenylalanine or tryptophan. Size is stated for part of the rows, as once, few or many counts, or as a class when the clone is expanded.

J gene | V gene | clone size | CDR3 protein
TRBJ1-4 | TRBV7-9 | - | CASSPHTGTGREKLFF
TRBJ2-2 | TRBV7-2 | - | CASSSDRGDTGELFF
TRBJ2-2 | TRBV29-1 | - | CSVEGSGELFF
TRBJ2-5 | TRBV5-1 | - | CASSSNSGETQYF
TRBJ1-5 | TRBV6-5 | few | CASSSRSGPSAPQHF
TRBJ2-2 | TRBV13 | few | CASIRSSGGASTGELFF
TRBJ2-2 | TRBV29-1 | - | CSVGRGLSTGELFF
TRBJ2-4 | TRBV6-5 | - | CASRRGGTQYF
TRBJ1-2 | TRBV5-5 | few | CASSRQGDYGYTF
TRBJ2-5 | TRBV29-1 | - | CSVAGNPETQYF
TRBJ1-2 | TRBV9 | - | CASRGSGDGYTF
TRBJ2-3 | TRBV29-1 | few | CSVSGGSTDTQYF
TRBJ1-1 | TRBV11-2 | - | CASSSSWVSASEAFF
TRBJ1-2 | TRBV6-5 | few | CASSPLRTGGGYTF
TRBJ2-7 | TRBV6-5 | - | CASSYSRRQALYEQYF
TRBJ2-7 | TRBV18 | - | CASSPGTAPVHEQYF
TRBJ2-6 | TRBV2 | few | CANGVTSSGANVLTF
TRBJ2-5 | TRBV18 | few | CASSQRTGKKETQYF
TRBJ2-2 | TRBV5-4 | - | CASKQDRTNTGELFF
TRBJ2-1 | TRBV6-5 | few | CASSSVLEQFF
TRBJ2-6 | TRBV5-1 | - | CASSYHSEVSGANVLTF
TRBJ2-3 | TRBV29-1 | - | CSVAGTDTQYF
TRBJ2-7 | TRBV5-6 | - | CASSQVYRGEQYF
TRBJ2-3 | TRBV15 | - | CATKTGRARTDTQYF
TRBJ2-2 | TRBV29-1 | few | CSVDGARTGELFF
TRBJ2-3 | TRBV29-1 | - | CSGDRASDTQYF
TRBJ2-2 | TRBV6-5 | once | CASRQGNTGELFF
TRBJ2-2 | TRBV7-9 | - | CASSLAAGGTGELFF
TRBJ2-5 | TRBV23-1 | - | CASSHAKEETQYF
TRBJ2-6 | TRBV27 | - | CASSLIGRGANVLTF
TRBJ1-6 | TRBV7-2 | - | CASSDRQGSASPLHF
TRBJ2-2 | TRBV29-1 | few | CSVHGMGLANTGELFF
TRBJ1-2 | TRBV29-1 | - | CSARDGSDYGYTF
TRBJ1-6 | TRBV18 | - | CASSPGGRDSPLHF
TRBJ2-5 | TRBV7-2 | - | CASSLWSGGAGETQYF
TRBJ1-6 | TRBV18 | - | CASSPQPNSPLHF
TRBJ2-7 | TRBV6-5 | - | CASSYGLRSRYEQYF
TRBJ2-2 | TRBV2 | - | CASKREGDTGELFF
TRBJ1-4 | TRBV25-1 | - | CASSEFHGNQEKLFF
TRBJ1-5 | TRBV4-1 | - | CASSQGAGRGGQPQHF
TRBJ2-5 | TRBV4-2 | - | CASTDGRASGGTQYF
TRBJ1-2 | TRBV11-2 | - | CASSQDRVYGYTF
TRBJ1-5 | TRBV2 | few | CASSENGQPQHF
TRBJ1-4 | TRBV27 | once | CASSLSPGGFREKLFF